These T cell receptor beta chains were read from a single sample in a study of OX40 agonist ivuxolimab in advanced cancers. Sequenced by immunoSEQ multiplex PCR; TCRdb stores in-frame clones only, minus some. The data show about 67,000 clones, roughly nine tenths seen once. The source was CD4+ or CD8+ T cells sorted from blood, collected in a trial of the OX40 agonist ivuxolimab. The receptors derive from an adult with an advanced solid tumor such as melanoma, head and neck, liver or kidney cancer. CDR3s include the opening cysteine and the closing phenylalanine or tryptophan. The D gene is left open where the match is weak.

>TRBJ2-1|TRBD2|TRBV11-2
CASSSAGGPMNEQFF
>TRBJ2-5|.|TRBV28
CASSSGGEETQYF
>TRBJ2-7|.|TRBV11-2
CASNQWLSYEQYF
>TRBJ2-5|.|TRBV5-4
CASSPRGEETQYF
>TRBJ2-3|.|TRBV5-1
CASSLGGSTDTQYF
>TRBJ1-4|.|TRBV5-1
CASSSEVVNEKLFF
>TRBJ2-2|TRBD1|TRBV5-1
CASSQTTGGTGELFF
>TRBJ1-6|TRBD1|TRBV10-2
CASRDRGSYNSPLHF
>TRBJ2-7|.|TRBV2
CASSDGGPLLSSYEQYF
>TRBJ1-2|.|TRBV27
CASSSGRGLYGYTF
>TRBJ2-5|TRBD2|TRBV4-1
CASSQDRSGGSGRETQYF
>TRBJ1-2|.|TRBV6-1
CASSRGGQSDGYTF
>TRBJ1-3|TRBD1|TRBV7-6
CASSPGGQSSGNTIYF
>TRBJ2-5|TRBD1|TRBV25-1
CASSEGTGGRETQYF
>TRBJ2-3|.|TRBV5-1
CASADRGGTDTQYF
>TRBJ2-1|.|TRBV20-1
CSAYPSLFF
>TRBJ1-5|.|TRBV29-1
CSAIEGSRNQPQHF
>TRBJ1-1|.|TRBV18
CASSPSGTEAFF
>TRBJ2-3|.|TRBV5-1
CASSLVLSTDTQYF
>TRBJ2-5|.|TRBV19
CASSRKGLSYQETQYF
>TRBJ2-2|.|TRBV7-3
CASSPGTPNTGELFF
>TRBJ2-7|.|TRBV10-3
CAITGDSYEQYF
>TRBJ1-2|.|TRBV15
CATSRTLGGGYTF
>TRBJ2-7|.|TRBV10-3
CAIRAATVYEQYF
>TRBJ2-5|.|TRBV19
CASSIGGVGETQYF
>TRBJ1-5|.|TRBV6-1
CASSEVSSQPQHF
>TRBJ1-1|.|TRBV29-1
CSLIRQPNTEAFF
>TRBJ2-7|.|TRBV10-3
CAISEVVPEQYF
>TRBJ1-5|TRBD1|TRBV7-8
CASSLGTGEGVNQPQHF
>TRBJ2-5|.|TRBV7-8
CASSSLARETQYF
>TRBJ1-4|.|TRBV19
CASSIVGNEKLFF
>TRBJ1-5|.|TRBV6-5
CASGQPDNQPQHF
>TRBJ2-5|.|TRBV28
CASSLNQETQYF
>TRBJ2-7|TRBD2|TRBV2
CASSGASGRADEQYF
>TRBJ1-6|TRBD1|TRBV27
CASSPWDRNNSPLHF
>TRBJ1-4|.|TRBV5-1
CASSFNLRDEKLFF
>TRBJ2-5|TRBD2|TRBV29-1
CSVDRPTSGRETQYF
>TRBJ1-4|TRBD1|TRBV7-8
CASRRDSVGEKLFF
>TRBJ1-2|.|TRBV5-4
CASSLRETTVYGYTF
>TRBJ2-3|TRBD2|TRBV6-6
CASSRTSGGDTQYF
>TRBJ2-1|.|TRBV12-5
CASGLRQGSNEQFF
>TRBJ1-5|.|TRBV18
CASSPSPTGGRESNQPQHF
>TRBJ1-4|.|TRBV7-9
CASSLWDGSNEKLFF
>TRBJ2-2|.|TRBV27
CASSLFRGTNTGELFF
>TRBJ2-2|.|TRBV5-1
CASSLVQNTGELFF
>TRBJ2-3|TRBD2|TRBV5-1
CASSPGTSGLDTQYF
>TRBJ2-7|TRBD2|TRBV6-4
CASSGPPSGRLHEQYF
>TRBJ2-1|TRBD1|TRBV11-1
CASSLELGQGNEQFF
>TRBJ2-2|.|TRBV19
CASSHLPGGRGDTGELFF